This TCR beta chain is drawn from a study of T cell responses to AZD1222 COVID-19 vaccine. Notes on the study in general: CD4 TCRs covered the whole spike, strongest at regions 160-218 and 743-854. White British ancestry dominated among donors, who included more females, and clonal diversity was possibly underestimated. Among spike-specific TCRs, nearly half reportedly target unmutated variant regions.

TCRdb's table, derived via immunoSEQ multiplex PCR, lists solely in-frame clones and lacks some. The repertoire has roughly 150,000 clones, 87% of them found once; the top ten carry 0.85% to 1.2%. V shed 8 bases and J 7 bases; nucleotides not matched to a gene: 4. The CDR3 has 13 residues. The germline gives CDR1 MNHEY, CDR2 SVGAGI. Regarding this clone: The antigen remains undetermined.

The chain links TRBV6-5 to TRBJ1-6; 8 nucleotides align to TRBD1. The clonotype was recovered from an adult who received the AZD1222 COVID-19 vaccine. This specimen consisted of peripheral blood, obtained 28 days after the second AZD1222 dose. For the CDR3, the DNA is TGTGCCAGCCTCCGGACAGGGAATTCACCCCTCCACTTT. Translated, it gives CASLRTGNSPLHF.